This is a list of T cell receptor beta chains from one sample in a study of blood T cell repertoires in COVID-19. The repertoire was sequenced with immunoSEQ multiplex PCR; TCRdb's copy has only in-frame clones and lacks some. The sample has some 160,000 clones; about four fifths are singletons. Sequences were obtained from peripheral blood. The receptor set was obtained from a woman aged 80 or older with acute or convalescent COVID-19. Both conserved end residues are part of each CDR3. D genes are given only for firm matches. Clone size, where shown, is once, few, many, or a class for clones that have expanded.

v_call	j_call	d_call	clone_size	cdr3_aa	cdr3_nt
TRBV28	TRBJ1-5	TRBD1	.	CASSFRGRQPQHF	TGTGCCAGCAGTTTTAGGGGGCGTCAGCCCCAGCATTTT
TRBV7-8	TRBJ2-1	.	.	CASSSKGSQGYNEQFF	TGTGCCAGCAGCTCAAAGGGGTCCCAAGGGTACAATGAGCAGTTCTTC
TRBV6-2/TRBV6-3	TRBJ1-1	.	.	CASSPQGPWSEAFF	TGTGCCAGCAGTCCACAGGGCCCGTGGAGTGAAGCTTTCTTT
TRBV18	TRBJ1-1	TRBD1	.	CASSSRDRGGEAFF	TGTGCCAGCTCAAGCCGGGACAGGGGGGGTGAAGCTTTCTTT
TRBV14	TRBJ2-1	.	.	CASSPPLRGAGLNEQFF	TGTGCCAGCAGCCCCCCCTTGAGGGGAGCGGGCCTCAATGAGCAGTTCTTC
TRBV27	TRBJ1-5	.	.	CASSLTQAMGNQPQHF	TGTGCCAGCAGTTTAACTCAGGCTATGGGCAATCAGCCCCAGCATTTT
TRBV23-1	TRBJ2-7	TRBD1	.	CASSQRLDRAYEQYF	TGCGCCAGCAGTCAAAGGTTGGACAGGGCCTACGAGCAGTACTTC
TRBV27	TRBJ2-7	TRBD2	.	CASSFRAGLYEQYF	TGTGCCAGCAGTTTCCGAGCGGGACTCTACGAGCAGTACTTC
TRBV27	TRBJ2-1	TRBD1	.	CASSPWTGNEQFF	TGTGCCAGCAGTCCGTGGACAGGCAATGAGCAGTTCTTC
TRBV7-9	TRBJ1-4	.	.	CASSPDGATNEKLFF	TGTGCCAGCAGCCCGGACGGGGCAACTAATGAAAAACTGTTTTTT
TRBV19	TRBJ1-1	TRBD1	.	CASSNLGTGNTEAFF	TGTGCCAGTAGTAACCTCGGGACAGGGAACACTGAAGCTTTCTTT
TRBV5-1	TRBJ2-5	.	.	CASSKVVRGEETQYF	TGCGCCAGCAGCAAAGTTGTCAGGGGGGAAGAGACCCAGTACTTC
TRBV7-3	TRBJ2-7	TRBD2	once	CASSLILAGGRGFYEQYF	TGTGCCAGCAGCTTAATACTAGCGGGAGGTCGGGGCTTCTACGAGCAGTACTTC
TRBV27	TRBJ2-5	.	few	CASRRDQETQYF	TGTGCCAGCAGGAGGGACCAAGAGACCCAGTACTTC
TRBV28	TRBJ1-2	.	.	CASSAPGKYGYTF	TGTGCCAGCAGTGCCCCGGGGAAGTATGGCTACACCTTC
TRBV2	TRBJ1-2	.	.	CASSGGAHGYTF	TGTGCCAGCAGTGGAGGCGCCCATGGCTACACCTTC
TRBV2	TRBJ2-5	.	.	CASTAAREETQYF	TGTGCCAGCACCGCTGCCAGGGAAGAGACCCAGTACTTC
TRBV7-9	TRBJ2-1	TRBD1	.	CASSSTQGDNEQFF	TGTGCCAGCAGCTCGACTCAGGGGGACAATGAGCAGTTCTTC
TRBV9	TRBJ2-5	TRBD2	few	CASSPGAGGMETQYF	TGTGCCAGCAGCCCTGGGGCGGGGGGGATGGAGACCCAGTACTTC
TRBV3-1/TRBV3-2	TRBJ1-1	TRBD1	.	CASSTGTGGHAFF	TGTGCCAGCAGCACGGGGACAGGAGGGCACGCTTTCTTT
TRBV9	TRBJ1-3	.	few	CASSVDVGAGALAGNTIYF	TGTGCCAGCAGCGTAGATGTAGGTGCAGGGGCACTTGCTGGAAACACCATATATTTT
TRBV5-4	TRBJ1-1	TRBD1	.	CASSRQGGAEAFF	TGTGCCAGCAGCCGACAGGGAGGCGCTGAAGCTTTCTTT
TRBV3-1/TRBV3-2	TRBJ2-7	.	.	CASSQDLLSYEQYF	TGTGCCAGCAGCCAAGATTTACTGTCCTACGAGCAGTACTTC
TRBV10-3	TRBJ2-2	TRBD1	medium-sized	CAISESTGGATGELFF	TGTGCCATCAGTGAGTCGACAGGGGGCGCAACCGGGGAGCTGTTTTTT
TRBV5-6	TRBJ2-7	TRBD2	.	CASSWGLAVHEQYF	TGTGCCAGCAGCTGGGGACTAGCAGTCCACGAGCAGTACTTC
TRBV19	TRBJ1-5	.	few	CASTTPSRGNQPQHF	TGTGCCAGTACCACCCCGAGCAGGGGAAATCAGCCCCAGCATTTT
TRBV11-1	TRBJ1-1	.	.	CASRVYEGGTEAFF	TGTGCCAGCAGGGTTTATGAGGGAGGAACTGAAGCTTTCTTT
TRBV5-1	TRBJ2-1	TRBD2	.	CASSLLERESGNEQFF	TGCGCCAGCAGCCTGCTTGAGCGGGAGTCGGGCAATGAGCAGTTCTTC
TRBV4-1	TRBJ2-7	TRBD1	.	CASSQDRRDRPNSYEQYF	TGCGCCAGCAGCCAAGATAGGAGGGACAGGCCAAACTCCTACGAGCAGTACTTC
TRBV30	TRBJ2-7	.	once	CAWTPAPEYEQYF	TGTGCCTGGACCCCTGCCCCTGAGTACGAGCAGTACTTC
TRBV28	TRBJ2-7	TRBD2	.	CASSSPRASGDYEQYF	TGTGCCAGCAGTTCGCCGCGGGCTAGCGGGGACTACGAGCAGTACTTC
TRBV5-6	TRBJ1-1	.	.	CASSRGILNTEAFF	TGTGCCAGCAGCCGGGGGATCCTGAACACTGAAGCTTTCTTT
TRBV19	TRBJ2-7	TRBD1	.	CASGTGGTYEQYF	TGTGCCAGTGGGACAGGAGGCACCTACGAGCAGTACTTC
TRBV30	TRBJ1-4	TRBD1	once	CAWSQPGTGREKLFF	TGTGCCTGGAGTCAGCCCGGGACAGGGCGAGAAAAACTGTTTTTT
TRBV10-1	TRBJ2-2	TRBD2	.	CASSAGLAGKDGELFF	TGCGCCAGCAGTGCTGGACTAGCGGGGAAGGACGGGGAGCTGTTTTTT
TRBV5-5	TRBJ1-1	TRBD1	.	CASSLGTGGTEAFF	TGTGCCAGCAGCTTAGGGACAGGGGGGACTGAAGCTTTCTTT
TRBV2	TRBJ1-5	.	few	CASSGNRNNQPQHF	TGTGCCAGCAGTGGAAACAGAAACAATCAGCCCCAGCATTTT
TRBV28	TRBJ2-5	.	.	CASSSFRGTLQETQYF	TGTGCCAGCAGTTCGTTCAGGGGTACCCTCCAAGAGACCCAGTACTTC
TRBV30	TRBJ2-2	.	.	CAWRRRGTGELFF	TGTGCCTGGAGACGCAGGGGCACCGGGGAGCTGTTTTTT
TRBV15	TRBJ2-1	.	.	CATSRAALTSSRIDNEQFF	TGTGCCACCAGCAGAGCGGCCCTTACCTCTAGTAGGATCGACAATGAGCAGTTCTTC
TRBV28	TRBJ1-4	.	.	CASSLASGGNEKLFF	TGTGCCAGCAGTTTGGCTTCCGGCGGTAATGAAAAACTGTTTTTT
TRBV5-4	TRBJ1-4	TRBD1	.	CASSSSAGGHEKLFF	TGTGCCAGCAGCTCCTCGGCAGGGGGCCATGAAAAACTGTTTTTT
TRBV7-8	TRBJ1-6	TRBD1	.	CASSPRDRVTSPLHF	TGTGCCAGCAGCCCCCGGGACAGGGTAACTTCACCCCTCCACTTT
TRBV28	TRBJ1-4	.	.	CASSLSGGWLTNEKLFF	TGTGCCAGCAGTTTATCGGGGGGGTGGTTAACTAATGAAAAACTGTTTTTT
TRBV28	TRBJ1-2	.	.	CASSISSNGGYTF	TGTGCCAGCAGTATCTCTTCCAACGGGGGCTACACCTTC
TRBV6-1	TRBJ2-7	TRBD1	.	CASSEWMTGLSQYF	TGTGCCAGCAGTGAATGGATGACAGGGTTGTCGCAGTACTTC